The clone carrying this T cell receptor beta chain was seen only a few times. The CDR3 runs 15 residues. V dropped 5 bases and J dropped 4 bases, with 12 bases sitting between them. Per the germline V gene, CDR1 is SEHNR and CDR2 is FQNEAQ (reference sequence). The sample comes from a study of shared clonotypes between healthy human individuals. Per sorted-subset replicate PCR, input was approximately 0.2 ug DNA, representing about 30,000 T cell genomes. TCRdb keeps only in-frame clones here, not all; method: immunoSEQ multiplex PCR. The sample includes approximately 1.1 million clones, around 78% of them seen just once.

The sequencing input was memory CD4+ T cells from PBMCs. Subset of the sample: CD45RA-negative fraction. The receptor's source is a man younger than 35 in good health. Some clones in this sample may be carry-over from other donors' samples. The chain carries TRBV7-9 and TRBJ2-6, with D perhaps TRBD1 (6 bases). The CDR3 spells CASSPSGDGANVLTF. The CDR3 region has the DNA TGTGCCAGCAGCCCCTCAGGGGACGGGGCCAACGTCCTGACTTTC.